This is a list of T cell receptor beta chains from one sample in a study of cytomegalovirus exposure and HLA in healthy donors. Libraries were prepared by immunoSEQ multiplex PCR; TCRdb keeps only in-frame clonotypes and omits some of them. The sample carries some 34,000 clones, roughly 67% recorded once. The material sequenced was PBMCs. The receptor set was obtained from a man aged 35 to 55 in good health and CMV-seropositive. The CDR3 runs from the conserved cysteine through the conserved F or W. D genes are given only for firm matches. Size is omitted from some rows. Given values are once, few, many or a class for expanded clones.

J: TRBJ1-5
D: -
length: 11
V: TRBV6-1
size: -
CDR3: CASNGDQPQHF
DNA: TGTGCCAGCAACGGGGATCAGCCCCAGCATTTT

J: TRBJ1-5
D: -
length: 17
V: TRBV6-1
size: -
CDR3: CASSEPRGGASNQPQHF
DNA: TGTGCCAGCAGTGAACCTCGGGGAGGGGCGAGCAATCAGCCCCAGCATTTT

J: TRBJ2-1
D: TRBD1
length: 14
V: TRBV5-1
size: few
CDR3: CASSWGTGGNEQFF
DNA: TGCGCCAGCAGCTGGGGGACAGGGGGTAATGAGCAGTTCTTC

J: TRBJ2-3
D: TRBD2
length: 14
V: TRBV10-2
size: few
CDR3: CASSEGTSSGTQYF
DNA: TGCGCCAGCAGTGAAGGGACTAGTTCCGGTACGCAGTATTTT

J: TRBJ2-3
D: TRBD2
length: 16
V: TRBV7-3
size: -
CDR3: CASSLLAGAATDTQYF
DNA: TGTGCCAGCAGCTTACTAGCGGGGGCCGCCACAGATACGCAGTATTTT

J: TRBJ2-5
D: TRBD2
length: 16
V: TRBV7-9
size: -
CDR3: CASSLGVTSSQETQYF
DNA: TGTGCCAGCAGCTTAGGGGTGACTAGCAGCCAAGAGACCCAGTACTTC

J: TRBJ2-1
D: -
length: 15
V: TRBV6-1
size: -
CDR3: CASSVAGHSYNEQFF
DNA: TGTGCCAGCAGTGTGGCGGGGCACTCCTACAATGAGCAGTTCTTC

J: TRBJ2-1
D: TRBD1
length: 14
V: TRBV18
size: -
CDR3: CASSGTGAYNEQFF
DNA: TGTGCCAGCTCCGGGACAGGGGCCTACAATGAGCAGTTCTTC

J: TRBJ2-3
D: -
length: 12
V: TRBV27
size: -
CDR3: CASSSGLDTQYF
DNA: TGTGCCAGCAGCAGCGGATTAGATACGCAGTATTTT

J: TRBJ2-3
D: -
length: 12
V: TRBV10-3
size: few
CDR3: CATKDSSDTQYF
DNA: TGTGCCACTAAGGACTCATCAGATACGCAGTATTTT

J: TRBJ1-4
D: -
length: 13
V: TRBV5-4
size: -
CDR3: CASSLGLEEKLFF
DNA: TGTGCCAGCAGCCTTGGGCTGGAAGAAAAACTGTTTTTT

J: TRBJ2-3
D: -
length: 17
V: TRBV11-1
size: few
CDR3: CASSLKQVLPRGDTQYF
DNA: TGTGCCAGCAGCTTAAAACAGGTGTTACCTAGAGGAGATACGCAGTATTTT

J: TRBJ1-6
D: TRBD1
length: 15
V: TRBV11-3
size: -
CDR3: CASSGRQGENSPLHF
DNA: TGTGCCAGCAGCGGCCGACAGGGGGAAAATTCACCCCTCCACTTT

J: TRBJ2-1
D: TRBD2
length: 16
V: TRBV5-1
size: few
CDR3: CASSLDKTSRQGEQFF
DNA: TGCGCCAGCAGCTTGGATAAGACTAGCCGTCAGGGTGAGCAGTTCTTC

J: TRBJ2-6
D: TRBD2
length: 19
V: TRBV7-2
size: -
CDR3: CASSFAAVAGLAGANVLTF
DNA: TGTGCCAGCAGCTTTGCGGCCGTAGCGGGGCTAGCTGGGGCCAACGTCCTGACTTTC

J: TRBJ1-1
D: -
length: 13
V: TRBV7-9
size: -
CDR3: CASSRGWGQWAFF
DNA: TGTGCCAGCAGCAGGGGGTGGGGACAATGGGCTTTCTTT

J: TRBJ2-1
D: -
length: 13
V: TRBV5-1
size: -
CDR3: CASSLRLLDEQFF
DNA: TGCGCCAGCAGCTTGCGACTCTTGGATGAGCAGTTCTTC

J: TRBJ2-3
D: -
length: 13
V: TRBV7-9
size: -
CDR3: CASSPRGPDTQYF
DNA: TGTGCCAGCAGCCCCAGGGGCCCAGATACGCAGTATTTT

J: TRBJ1-4
D: TRBD1
length: 17
V: TRBV14
size: -
CDR3: CASSQGWAGQINEKLFF
DNA: TGTGCCAGCAGCCAAGGTTGGGCGGGACAGATAAATGAAAAACTGTTTTTT

J: TRBJ2-3
D: -
length: 15
V: TRBV27
size: few
CDR3: CASTLAGARTDTQYF
DNA: TGTGCCAGCACCCTTGCTGGGGCGCGCACAGATACGCAGTATTTT

J: TRBJ1-3
D: -
length: 13
V: TRBV27
size: -
CDR3: CASSRGGGNTIYF
DNA: TGTGCCAGCAGTAGGGGGGGTGGAAACACCATATATTTT

J: TRBJ2-7
D: -
length: 14
V: TRBV12-5
size: -
CDR3: CASGPLGGEGEQYF
DNA: TGTGCTAGTGGTCCCCTGGGGGGAGAAGGGGAGCAGTACTTC

J: TRBJ2-2
D: TRBD2
length: 16
V: TRBV4-2
size: -
CDR3: CASSQGPGRDTGELFF
DNA: TGTGCCAGCAGCCAAGGTCCAGGGAGGGACACCGGGGAGCTGTTTTTT

J: TRBJ1-2
D: -
length: 15
V: TRBV5-8
size: -
CDR3: CASSPLTGRLYGYTF
DNA: TGTGCCAGCAGCCCCCTAACAGGGCGACTTTATGGCTACACCTTC

J: TRBJ2-3
D: TRBD1
length: 16
V: TRBV9
size: few
CDR3: CASSVGTGDSTDTQYF
DNA: TGTGCCAGCAGCGTGGGGACAGGGGATAGTACAGATACGCAGTATTTT

J: TRBJ1-2
D: -
length: 12
V: TRBV29-1
size: once
CDR3: CSVDHRGRSYTF
DNA: TGCAGCGTCGACCATCGGGGAAGAAGCTACACCTTC

J: TRBJ1-1
D: TRBD1
length: 17
V: TRBV19
size: -
CDR3: CASSEIHRGPRSTEAFF
DNA: TGTGCCAGTAGCGAGATACACAGGGGACCTCGTAGCACTGAAGCTTTCTTT

J: TRBJ1-1
D: -
length: 13
V: TRBV5-1
size: -
CDR3: CASSWGGNTEAFF
DNA: TGCGCCAGCAGCTGGGGGGGGAACACTGAAGCTTTCTTT

J: TRBJ1-1
D: TRBD1
length: 14
V: TRBV5-1
size: few
CDR3: CASSSGGTTTEAFF
DNA: TGCGCCAGCAGTTCAGGGGGAACGACCACTGAAGCTTTCTTT

J: TRBJ2-5
D: TRBD1
length: 15
V: TRBV11-2
size: -
CDR3: CASSPGTGGRETQYF
DNA: TGTGCCAGCAGCCCCGGGACAGGGGGTCGGGAGACCCAGTACTTC

J: TRBJ2-1
D: -
length: 15
V: TRBV6-1
size: -
CDR3: CASSSGYGQNNEQFF
DNA: TGTGCCAGCAGTTCAGGGTACGGTCAAAACAATGAGCAGTTCTTC

J: TRBJ2-2
D: TRBD1
length: 14
V: TRBV6-1
size: few
CDR3: CASTTTGATGELFF
DNA: TGTGCCAGCACCACGACAGGGGCCACCGGGGAGCTGTTTTTT

J: TRBJ2-5
D: TRBD2
length: 16
V: TRBV11-2
size: -
CDR3: CASSLGGRGATETQYF
DNA: TGTGCCAGCAGCTTAGGTGGGCGGGGGGCCACGGAGACCCAGTACTTC

J: TRBJ2-5
D: -
length: 16
V: TRBV14
size: -
CDR3: CASSQDRGTARETQYF
DNA: TGTGCCAGCAGCCAAGATCGTGGGACTGCCAGGGAGACCCAGTACTTC

J: TRBJ1-2
D: -
length: 11
V: TRBV9
size: -
CDR3: CASSSRGGYTF
DNA: TGTGCCAGCAGCTCTCGGGGTGGCTACACCTTC

J: TRBJ2-7
D: TRBD1
length: 14
V: TRBV5-1
size: -
CDR3: CASSPWDSSYEQYF
DNA: TGCGCCAGCAGCCCCTGGGACAGCTCCTACGAGCAGTACTTC

J: TRBJ1-4
D: -
length: 15
V: TRBV7-8
size: -
CDR3: CASSFPGLEDEKLFF
DNA: TGTGCCAGCAGCTTCCCGGGACTAGAGGATGAAAAACTGTTTTTT

J: TRBJ2-2
D: -
length: 14
V: TRBV6-5
size: -
CDR3: CASSSSTRTGELFF
DNA: TGTGCCAGCAGTTCTAGTACAAGAACCGGGGAGCTGTTTTTT

J: TRBJ2-5
D: TRBD2
length: 15
V: TRBV6-1
size: -
CDR3: CASIPTSGVQETQYF
DNA: TGTGCCAGCATCCCGACTAGCGGGGTACAAGAGACCCAGTACTTC

J: TRBJ2-5
D: TRBD1
length: 13
V: TRBV29-1
size: -
CDR3: CSALTGSAETQYF
DNA: TGCAGCGCCCTGACAGGGAGCGCTGAGACCCAGTACTTC

J: TRBJ1-5
D: -
length: 14
V: TRBV4-1
size: -
CDR3: CASSQVQGLGTQHF
DNA: TGCGCCAGCAGCCAAGTCCAGGGTCTGGGGACCCAGCATTTT

J: TRBJ1-1
D: -
length: 14
V: TRBV11-3
size: -
CDR3: CASSAKGFVPEAFF
DNA: TGTGCCAGCAGCGCTAAGGGGTTCGTCCCTGAAGCTTTCTTT

J: TRBJ2-3
D: -
length: 14
V: TRBV4-1
size: -
CDR3: CASSRGGQEHTQYF
DNA: TGCGCCAGCAGCCGTGGGGGCCAGGAGCACACGCAGTATTTT

J: TRBJ1-6
D: TRBD1
length: 13
V: TRBV12-5
size: -
CDR3: CASTTGVNSPLHF
DNA: TGTGCTAGCACAACAGGGGTAAATTCACCCCTCCACTTT

J: TRBJ1-4
D: -
length: 14
V: TRBV27
size: few
CDR3: CASGEARDGEKLFF
DNA: TGTGCCAGCGGTGAGGCCAGGGATGGTGAAAAACTGTTTTTT

J: TRBJ1-2
D: -
length: 14
V: TRBV5-6
size: -
CDR3: CASSYIHRPEGYTF
DNA: TGTGCCAGCAGCTACATACATCGCCCGGAGGGCTACACCTTC

J: TRBJ2-3
D: TRBD2
length: 16
V: TRBV27
size: few
CDR3: CASRRTSGGPTDTQYF
DNA: TGTGCCAGCAGGCGGACTAGCGGGGGGCCGACAGATACGCAGTATTTT

J: TRBJ2-2
D: TRBD2
length: 15
V: TRBV6-5
size: few
CDR3: CASRSLAGGPGELFF
DNA: TGTGCCAGCAGATCCCTAGCGGGGGGGCCCGGGGAGCTGTTTTTT

J: TRBJ2-3
D: -
length: 14
V: TRBV6-5
size: -
CDR3: CASSTGRTTDTQYF
DNA: TGTGCCAGCAGTACAGGGCGGACGACAGATACGCAGTATTTT

J: TRBJ2-5
D: TRBD2
length: 16
V: TRBV7-6
size: -
CDR3: CASSLWTSGAVETQYF
DNA: TGTGCCAGCAGCCTCTGGACTAGCGGGGCAGTGGAGACCCAGTACTTC

J: TRBJ2-7
D: -
length: 14
V: TRBV11-2
size: -
CDR3: CASSFGGRLYEQYF
DNA: TGTGCCAGCAGCTTCGGGGGGCGACTTTACGAGCAGTACTTC

J: TRBJ2-2
D: TRBD2
length: 18
V: TRBV2
size: -
CDR3: CASTLRLAGGQNTGELFF
DNA: TGTGCCAGCACCTTGAGACTAGCGGGGGGCCAAAACACCGGGGAGCTGTTTTTT

J: TRBJ1-5
D: -
length: 15
V: TRBV4-2
size: few
CDR3: CASSQGAEKNQPQHF
DNA: TGTGCCAGCAGCCAAGGCGCTGAAAAGAATCAGCCCCAGCATTTT

J: TRBJ2-3
D: -
length: 11
V: TRBV20-1
size: -
CDR3: CSAPKGDTQYF
DNA: TGCAGTGCTCCCAAGGGGGATACGCAGTATTTT

J: TRBJ2-2
D: -
length: 15
V: TRBV7-2
size: -
CDR3: CASSLVGGPAGELFF
DNA: TGTGCCAGCAGCTTAGTGGGGGGGCCGGCCGGGGAGCTGTTTTTT

J: TRBJ2-1
D: -
length: 12
V: TRBV5-6
size: few
CDR3: CASLRDYNEQFF
DNA: TGTGCCAGCCTCAGGGACTACAATGAGCAGTTCTTC

J: TRBJ2-1
D: -
length: 16
V: TRBV27
size: few
CDR3: CASSPSRGGVYNEQFF
DNA: TGTGCCAGCAGTCCCTCCCGGGGCGGGGTCTACAATGAGCAGTTCTTC

J: TRBJ2-7
D: -
length: 15
V: TRBV7-6
size: -
CDR3: CASSLGSAPSYEQYF
DNA: TGTGCCAGCAGCTTAGGCAGTGCCCCCTCCTACGAGCAGTACTTC

J: TRBJ2-7
D: TRBD1
length: 13
V: TRBV2
size: few
CDR3: CASSEGTAYEQYF
DNA: TGTGCCAGCAGCGAAGGGACAGCCTACGAGCAGTACTTC

J: TRBJ2-5
D: TRBD2
length: 15
V: TRBV5-1
size: -
CDR3: CASSPGLAGVETQYF
DNA: TGCGCCAGCAGCCCGGGACTAGCGGGGGTAGAGACCCAGTACTTC